Sequencing of this T cell receptor (beta chain) was carried out in a study of chemoradiotherapy in HPV16-positive cancers. Across the whole study: Candidate HPV-specific clones and shared TCR motifs came from two HPV16-positive patients.

Here immunoSEQ multiplex PCR was the method, and the copy in TCRdb shows in-frame clones only, minus some. Among 12,000 or so clones listed, approximately 86% were seen once. The CDR3 is 16 amino acids. CDR1 is LGHNA and CDR2 is YNFKEQ in the germline V gene. The V and J ends lost 0 bases and 8 bases, in that order; junction bases with no gene match: 12. Comments on this clone: The antigen is undetermined.

Broader study findings: For HPV16-positive patients, expanding HPV-responsive T cells associated with longer recurrence-free survival. The functional HPV-specific definition rests on just a couple of HPV16-positive patients. Candidate HPV-specific clones and E7-related TCR motifs grew in tumor during treatment.

Here the sequenced sample was blood, taken from a patient who underwent chemoradiotherapy. The V gene is TRBV4-2, the J gene TRBJ1-2, with 7 bases fitting TRBD1. The source is a human donor with HPV-associated anogenital cancer. CDR3 nucleotide sequence: TGTGCCAGCAGCCAAGATGAGGGCGGACAGGCAGGGGGCTACACCTTC. Its protein is CASSQDEGGQAGGYTF.